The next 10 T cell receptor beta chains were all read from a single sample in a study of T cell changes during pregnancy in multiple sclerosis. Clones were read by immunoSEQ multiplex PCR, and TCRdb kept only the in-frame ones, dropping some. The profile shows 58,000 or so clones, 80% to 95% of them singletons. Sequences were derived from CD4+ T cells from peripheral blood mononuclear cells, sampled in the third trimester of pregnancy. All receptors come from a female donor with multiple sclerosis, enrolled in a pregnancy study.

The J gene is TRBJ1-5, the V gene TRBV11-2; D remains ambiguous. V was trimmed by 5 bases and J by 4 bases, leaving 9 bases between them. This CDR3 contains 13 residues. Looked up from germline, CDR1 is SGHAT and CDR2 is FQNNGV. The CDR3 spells CASSPDSNQPQHF. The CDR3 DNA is TGTGCCAGCAGCCCCGACTCAAATCAGCCCCAGCATTTT.

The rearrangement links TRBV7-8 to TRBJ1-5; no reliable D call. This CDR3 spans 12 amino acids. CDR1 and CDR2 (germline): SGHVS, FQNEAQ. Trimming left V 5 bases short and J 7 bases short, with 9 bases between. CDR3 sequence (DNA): TGTGCCAGCAGCCGCGGAGGGCAGCCCCAGCATTTT. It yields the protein CASSRGGQPQHF. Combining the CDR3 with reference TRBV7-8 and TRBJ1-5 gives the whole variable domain GAGVSQSPRYKVAKRGQDVALRCDPISGHVSLFWYQQALGQGPEFLTYFQNEAQLDKSGLPSDRFFAERPEGSVSTLKIQRTQQEDSAVYLCASSRGGQPQHFGDGTRLSIL.

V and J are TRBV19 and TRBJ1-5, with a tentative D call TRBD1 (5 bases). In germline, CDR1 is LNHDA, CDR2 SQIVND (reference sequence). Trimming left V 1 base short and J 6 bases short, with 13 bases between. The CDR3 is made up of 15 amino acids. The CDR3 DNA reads TGTGCCAGTAGTATAGTTTCGGGGGGTTCTCAGCCCCAGCATTTT. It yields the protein CASSIVSGGSQPQHF.

The CDR3 region is CASSMDRGGSPLHF. CDR3 bases: TGTGCCAGTAGCATGGACAGGGGAGGATCACCCCTCCACTTT. V and J are TRBV19 and TRBJ1-6; 9 bases fit TRBD1. This CDR3 region has 14 residues. Germline CDR1 and CDR2: LNHDA and SQIVND (reference sequence). With V trimmed by 6 bases and J by 10 bases, 7 bases remained unmatched.

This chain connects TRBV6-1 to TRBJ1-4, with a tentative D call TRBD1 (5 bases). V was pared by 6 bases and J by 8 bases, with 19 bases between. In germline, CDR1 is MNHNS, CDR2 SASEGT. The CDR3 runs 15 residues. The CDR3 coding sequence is TGTGCCAGCAGGGGTACAGGTCGGGGGGGGGAAAAACTGTTTTTT. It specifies CASRGTGRGGEKLFF.

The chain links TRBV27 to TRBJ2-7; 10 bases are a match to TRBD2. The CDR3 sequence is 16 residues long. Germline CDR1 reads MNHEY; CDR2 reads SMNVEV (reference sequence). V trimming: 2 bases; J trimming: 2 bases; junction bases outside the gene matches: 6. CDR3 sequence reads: CASSLSLAGATYEQYF. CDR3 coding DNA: TGTGCCAGCAGTTTAAGCCTAGCGGGGGCCACCTACGAGCAGTACTTC.

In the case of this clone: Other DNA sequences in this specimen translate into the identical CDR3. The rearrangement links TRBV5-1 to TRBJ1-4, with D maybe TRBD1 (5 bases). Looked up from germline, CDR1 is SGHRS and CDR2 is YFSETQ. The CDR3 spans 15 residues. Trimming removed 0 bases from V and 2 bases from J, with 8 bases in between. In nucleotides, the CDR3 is TGCGCCAGCAGCTTGGGTCAGGGTACTAATGAAAAACTGTTTTTT. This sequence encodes CASSLGQGTNEKLFF.

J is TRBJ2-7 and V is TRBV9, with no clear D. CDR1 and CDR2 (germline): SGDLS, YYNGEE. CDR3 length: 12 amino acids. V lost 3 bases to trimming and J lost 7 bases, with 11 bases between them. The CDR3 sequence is CASSDGMREQYF. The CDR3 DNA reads TGTGCCAGCAGCGATGGCATGCGGGAGCAGTACTTC.

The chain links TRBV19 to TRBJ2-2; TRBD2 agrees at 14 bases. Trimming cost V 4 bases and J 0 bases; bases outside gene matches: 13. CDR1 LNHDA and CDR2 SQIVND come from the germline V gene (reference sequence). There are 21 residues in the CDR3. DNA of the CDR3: TGTGCCAGTAGTAACCCCCCGCGCGGACTAGCGGGGGGCTCGAACACCGGGGAGCTGTTTTTT. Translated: CASSNPPRGLAGGSNTGELFF.

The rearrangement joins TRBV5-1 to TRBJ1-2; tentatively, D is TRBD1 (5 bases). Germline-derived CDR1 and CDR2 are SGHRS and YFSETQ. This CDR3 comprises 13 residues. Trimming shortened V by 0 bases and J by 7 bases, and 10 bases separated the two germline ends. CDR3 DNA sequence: TGCGCCAGCAGCTTGGCGCAGGGCACTGGCTACACCTTC. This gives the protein CASSLAQGTGYTF.